Listed here are 11 T cell receptor beta chains from one sample, sequenced in a study of blood T cell repertoires in COVID-19. Sequenced by immunoSEQ multiplex PCR; TCRdb stores in-frame clones only, minus some. Of 100,000 to 150,000 clones in the sample, about 85% were seen once. The source material was peripheral blood. These receptors originate from a human donor in a cohort sampled during active COVID-19.

The gene calls are TRBV25-1 and TRBJ1-2, with D perhaps matching TRBD1 (5 bases). The germline V gene encodes CDR1 MGHDK and CDR2 SYGVNS. The CDR3 runs 16 residues. V lost 6 bases and J 0 bases, leaving 17 bases between the germline ends. The DNA for the CDR3 is TGTGCCAGCAGGGGGGTGGGAGGGGATACTAACTATGGCTACACCTTC. Translating it yields CASRGVGGDTNYGYTF.

A note on this clone: The same CDR3 arises from other DNA sequences in this sample as well. The chain carries TRBV5-1 and TRBJ1-2; no reliable D call. This CDR3 is built from 14 residues. The germline gives CDR1 SGHRS, CDR2 YFSETQ. Trimming took 3 bases from V and 1 from J, leaving 10 bases between them. For the CDR3, the DNA is TGCGCCAGCAGCTCCAGTACACGTAACTATGGCTACACCTTC. It is translated as CASSSSTRNYGYTF.

The chain carries TRBV28 and TRBJ1-2, with D unresolved. Looked up from germline, CDR1 is MDHEN and CDR2 is SYDVKM. Trimming took 6 bases from V and 0 from J, leaving 5 bases between them. The CDR3 runs to 12 residues. Here the CDR3 DNA reads TGTGCCAGCAGCAGGCCTAACTATGGCTACACCTTC. Translated: CASSRPNYGYTF.

The chain uses TRBV5-1 and TRBJ1-6; D remains unclear. This CDR3 is built from 15 residues. Trimming cost V 4 bases and J 10 bases, with 18 bases left between them. The germline V gene has CDR1 SGHRS and CDR2 YFSETQ. In nucleotides, the CDR3 is TGCGCCAGCAGCCGAGAGGGTGGGATGGGGTCACCCCTCCACTTT. Amino acids: CASSREGGMGSPLHF.

This chain uses TRBV24-1 with TRBJ2-1; TRBD2 matches 7 bases. CDR3 size: 13 residues. Germline CDR1 is KGHDR and CDR2 is SFDVKD. With 7 bases clipped from V and 6 bases from J, the junction kept 5 bases outside the gene matches. The CDR3 DNA reads TGTGCCACCAGCAGGGCGGGAGTCAATGAGCAGTTCTTC. Translated, it gives CATSRAGVNEQFF.

V and J are TRBV11-2 and TRBJ2-3; 10 nucleotides match TRBD1. This CDR3 is 15 amino acids long. The germline V gene encodes CDR1 SGHAT and CDR2 FQNNGV. V trimming: 4 bases; J trimming: 3 bases; junction bases outside the gene matches: 4. CDR3 DNA sequence: TGTGCCAGCAGCTCCGACAGGGGGCGAACAGATACGCAGTATTTT. This sequence encodes CASSSDRGRTDTQYF.

The V and J genes are TRBV5-1 and TRBJ2-1, with TRBD2 matching over 9 bases. The CDR3 runs 17 residues. Germline loops: CDR1 SGHRS, CDR2 YFSETQ. Unmatched junction bases numbered 8, after V lost 4 bases and J lost 0 bases. CDR3 region: CASSDLAGFSSYNEQFF. The DNA for the CDR3 is TGCGCCAGCAGCGATCTAGCGGGGTTTAGCTCCTACAATGAGCAGTTCTTC.

The chain combines TRBV5-1 with TRBJ1-5, with D unresolved. There are 15 residues in the CDR3. The V end lost 3 bases, the J end lost 0 bases, and 10 bases lay between the germline ends. Germline CDR1 reads SGHRS; CDR2 reads YFSETQ. The CDR3 DNA reads as TGCGCCAGCAGCTATGACGGGTTTAGCAATCAGCCCCAGCATTTT. This gives the protein CASSYDGFSNQPQHF.

The chain links TRBV27 to TRBJ2-1; D is perhaps TRBD2 (5 bases). The CDR3 consists of 14 residues. Germline CDR1 is MNHEY and CDR2 is SMNVEV (reference sequence). The germline V and J ends were trimmed by 5 bases and 6 bases, with 14 bases remaining between them. The CDR3 coding sequence is TGTGCCAGCAGTCGGGGTACCGTGAGCAATGAGCAGTTCTTC. Its protein is CASSRGTVSNEQFF.

The chain joins TRBV5-6 to TRBJ2-7; 9 positions match TRBD2. The CDR3 covers 16 residues. V dropped 2 bases and J dropped 5; count of bases not matched to a gene: 11. Germline V gene sequence: CDR1 SGHDT, CDR2 YYEEEE. CDR3 bases: TGTGCCAGCAGCTTAATTCTGGTAGCGGGAGAACACGAGCAGTACTTC. Its protein product is CASSLILVAGEHEQYF.

The gene calls are TRBV14 and TRBJ2-5; tentative D call: TRBD2 (5 bases). This CDR3 spans 13 amino acids. In germline, CDR1 is SGHDN, CDR2 FVKESK. V dropped 3 bases and J dropped 0 bases, with 5 bases sitting between them. The CDR3 here is CASSQDYQETQYF. CDR3 in DNA: TGTGCCAGCAGCCAGGACTACCAAGAGACCCAGTACTTC.